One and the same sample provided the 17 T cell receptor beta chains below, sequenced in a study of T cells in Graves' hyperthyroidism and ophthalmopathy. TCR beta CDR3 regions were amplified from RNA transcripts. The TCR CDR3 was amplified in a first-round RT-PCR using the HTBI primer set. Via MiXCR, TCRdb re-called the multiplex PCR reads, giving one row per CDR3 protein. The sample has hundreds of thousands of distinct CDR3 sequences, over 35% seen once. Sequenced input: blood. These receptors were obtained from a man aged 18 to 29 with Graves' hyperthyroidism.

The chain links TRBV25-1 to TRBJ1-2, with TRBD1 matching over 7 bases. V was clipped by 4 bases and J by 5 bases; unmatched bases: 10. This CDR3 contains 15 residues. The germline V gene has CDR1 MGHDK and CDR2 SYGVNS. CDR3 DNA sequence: TGTGCCAGCAGTGCTAGGTCCCGGGACAGTTATGGCTACACCTTC. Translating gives CASSARSRDSYGYTF.

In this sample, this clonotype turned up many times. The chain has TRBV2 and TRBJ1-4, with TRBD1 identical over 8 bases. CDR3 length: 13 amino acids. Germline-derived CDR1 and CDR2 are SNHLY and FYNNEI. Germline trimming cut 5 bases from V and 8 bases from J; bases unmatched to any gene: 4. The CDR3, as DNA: TGTGCCAGCAGTCCCCGGGACAGGGAAAAACTGTTTTTT. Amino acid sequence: CASSPRDREKLFF.

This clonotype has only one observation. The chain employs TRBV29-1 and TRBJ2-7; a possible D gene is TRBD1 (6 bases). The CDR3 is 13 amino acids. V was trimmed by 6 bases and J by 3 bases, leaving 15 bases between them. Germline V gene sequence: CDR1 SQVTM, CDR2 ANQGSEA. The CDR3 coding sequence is TGCAGCGTAGTGGGCCACAGGGTCTACGAGCAGTACTTC. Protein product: CSVVGHRVYEQYF.

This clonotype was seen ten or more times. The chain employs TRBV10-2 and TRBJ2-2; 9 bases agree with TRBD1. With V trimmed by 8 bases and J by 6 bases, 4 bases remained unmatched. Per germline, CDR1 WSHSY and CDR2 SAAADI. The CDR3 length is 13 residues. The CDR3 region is CASRDRVSGELFF. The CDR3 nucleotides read TGCGCCAGCCGGGACAGGGTTTCCGGGGAGCTGTTTTTT.

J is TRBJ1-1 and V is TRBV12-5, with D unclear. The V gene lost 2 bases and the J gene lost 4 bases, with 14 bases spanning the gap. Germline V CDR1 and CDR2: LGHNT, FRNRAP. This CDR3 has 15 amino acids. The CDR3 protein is CASGLPHGGSTEAFF. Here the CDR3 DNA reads TGTGCTAGTGGTTTGCCCCACGGTGGGAGCACTGAAGCTTTCTTT.

The CDR3 reads CASSQGRLGEQYF. CDR3 DNA: TGTGCCAGCAGCCAAGGACGGCTGGGCGAGCAGTACTTC. The chain links TRBV7-6 to TRBJ2-7; D not resolved. Germline-derived CDR1 and CDR2 are SGHVS and FNYEAQ. Deletions cut 5 bases from V and 6 bases from J, with 14 bases between. The length of the CDR3 is 13 residues.

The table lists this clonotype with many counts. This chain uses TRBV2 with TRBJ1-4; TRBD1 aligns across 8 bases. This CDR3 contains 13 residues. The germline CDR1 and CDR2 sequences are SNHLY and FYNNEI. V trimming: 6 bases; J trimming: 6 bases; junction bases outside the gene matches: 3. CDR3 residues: CASSRGQDEKLFF. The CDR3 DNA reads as TGTGCCAGCAGCAGGGGGCAGGATGAAAAACTGTTTTTT.

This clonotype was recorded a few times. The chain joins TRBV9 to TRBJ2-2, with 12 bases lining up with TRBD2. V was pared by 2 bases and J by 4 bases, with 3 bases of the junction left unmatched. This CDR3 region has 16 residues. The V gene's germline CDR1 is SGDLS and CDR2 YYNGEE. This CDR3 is CASSVLAGGLTGELFF. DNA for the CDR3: TGTGCCAGCAGCGTTCTAGCGGGGGGGCTCACCGGGGAGCTGTTTTTT.

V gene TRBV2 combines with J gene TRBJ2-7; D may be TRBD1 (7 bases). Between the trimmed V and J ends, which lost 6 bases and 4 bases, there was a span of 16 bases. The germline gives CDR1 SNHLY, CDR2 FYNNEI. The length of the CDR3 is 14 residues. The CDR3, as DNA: TGTGCCAGCAGGGGGGGACAGACTACTTACGAGCAGTACTTC. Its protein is CASRGGQTTYEQYF. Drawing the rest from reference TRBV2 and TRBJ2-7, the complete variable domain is EPEVTQTPSHQVTQMGQEVILRCVPISNHLYFYWYRQILGQKVEFLVSFYNNEISEKSEIFDDQFSVERPDGSNFTLKIRSTKLEDSAMYFCASRGGQTTYEQYFGPGTRLTVT.

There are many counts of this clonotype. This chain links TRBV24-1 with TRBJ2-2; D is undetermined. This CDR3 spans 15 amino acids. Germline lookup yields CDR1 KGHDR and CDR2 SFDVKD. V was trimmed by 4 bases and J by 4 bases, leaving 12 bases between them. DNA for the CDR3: TGTGCCACCAGTGAATCTAAGACAACCACCGGGGAGCTGTTTTTT. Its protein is CATSESKTTTGELFF.

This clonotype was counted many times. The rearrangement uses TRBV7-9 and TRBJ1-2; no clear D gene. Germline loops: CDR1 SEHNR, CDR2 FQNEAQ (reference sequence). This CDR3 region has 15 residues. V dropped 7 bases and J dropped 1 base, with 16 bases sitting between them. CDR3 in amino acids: CASTQSTGYNYGYTF. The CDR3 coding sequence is TGTGCCAGCACCCAAAGCACCGGGTATAACTATGGCTACACCTTC.

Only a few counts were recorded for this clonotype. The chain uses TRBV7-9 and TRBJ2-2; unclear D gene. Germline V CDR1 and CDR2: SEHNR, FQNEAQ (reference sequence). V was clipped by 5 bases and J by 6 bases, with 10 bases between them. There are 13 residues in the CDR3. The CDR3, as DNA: TGTGCCAGCAGCCCGGTCGGCGCCGGGGAGCTGTTTTTT. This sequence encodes CASSPVGAGELFF.

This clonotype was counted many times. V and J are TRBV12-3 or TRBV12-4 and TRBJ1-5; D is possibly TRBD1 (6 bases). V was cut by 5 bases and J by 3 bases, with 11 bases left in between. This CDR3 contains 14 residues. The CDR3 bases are TGTGCCAGCAGTCCAGGACAGAACAATCAGCCCCAGCATTTT. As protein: CASSPGQNNQPQHF.

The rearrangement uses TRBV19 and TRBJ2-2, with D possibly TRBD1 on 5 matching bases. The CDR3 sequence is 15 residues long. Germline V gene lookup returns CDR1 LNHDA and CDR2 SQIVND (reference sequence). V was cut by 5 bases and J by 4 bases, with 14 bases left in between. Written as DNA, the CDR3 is TGTGCCAGTAGTTCGGCCACGACAGCCACCGGGGAGCTGTTTTTT. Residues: CASSSATTATGELFF.

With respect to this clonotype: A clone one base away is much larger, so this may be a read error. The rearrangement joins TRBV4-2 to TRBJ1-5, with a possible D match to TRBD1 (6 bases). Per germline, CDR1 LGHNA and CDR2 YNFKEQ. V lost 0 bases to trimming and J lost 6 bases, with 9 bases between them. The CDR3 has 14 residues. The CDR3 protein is CASSQDGGPQPQHF. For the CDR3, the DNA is TGTGCCAGCAGCCAAGATGGGGGGCCTCAGCCCCAGCATTTT.

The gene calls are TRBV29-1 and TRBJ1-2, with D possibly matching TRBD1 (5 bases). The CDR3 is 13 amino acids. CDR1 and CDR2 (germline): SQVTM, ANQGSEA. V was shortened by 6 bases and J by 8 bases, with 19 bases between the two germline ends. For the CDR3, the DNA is TGCAGCGTCGCCTTTGGAGGGGTGCGCGGCTACACCTTC. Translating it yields CSVAFGGVRGYTF.

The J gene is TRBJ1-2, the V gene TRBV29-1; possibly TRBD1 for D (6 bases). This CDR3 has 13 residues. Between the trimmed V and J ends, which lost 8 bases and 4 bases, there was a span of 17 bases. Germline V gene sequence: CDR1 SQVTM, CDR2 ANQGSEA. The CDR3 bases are TGCAGCCCCCTGGGGGACAAGGGCTATGGCTACACCTTC. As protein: CSPLGDKGYGYTF.